The 22 T cell receptor beta chains in this list originate from one sample, sequenced in a study of glioma-infiltrating T cells after dendritic cell vaccination (dated by TCRdb to the mid-2010s). The library was produced with the immunoSEQ multiplex PCR assay. Held by TCRdb, this immuneACCESS table contains in-frame sequences only and omits some clones. Under half of the omission traces to an unresolved V gene where checked; the cause of the rest is unknown. This sample lists roughly 100,000 clones; roughly four fifths were detected once. 12% of the sample rests with the top ten. Specimen: blood, collected before dendritic cell vaccination. The receptors were sampled from a human donor with glioblastoma.

The V and J genes are TRBV19 and TRBJ1-2; D may be TRBD1 (5 bases). Trimming pared 9 bases from V and 10 bases from J, leaving 27 bases between. The CDR3 sequence is 15 residues long. Germline assignment: CDR1 LNHDA and CDR2 SQIVND (reference sequence). The DNA for the CDR3 is TGTGCCAGCCATCAAAACTTTAGGGGAGGGTCCCCCTACACCTTC. Protein sequence: CASHQNFRGGSPYTF.

The chain has TRBV19 and TRBJ1-2; D might be TRBD1 (5 bases). CDR3 size: 15 residues. Germline-derived CDR1 and CDR2 are LNHDA and SQIVND (reference sequence). V lost 3 bases and J lost 4, with 15 bases in between. CDR3 sequence: CASSISGNVAYGYTF. The CDR3 DNA reads as TGTGCCAGTAGTATTTCAGGGAACGTCGCCTATGGCTACACCTTC.

The V and J genes are TRBV6-5 and TRBJ1-1, with D possibly being TRBD1 (5 bases). Trimming stripped 11 bases from V and 0 bases from J, with 13 bases between. Looked up from germline, CDR1 is MNHEY and CDR2 is SVGAGI. CDR3 length: 13 amino acids. The CDR3 DNA reads TGTGCCGGACTCGGGACTTTGAACACTGAAGCTTTCTTT. This sequence encodes CAGLGTLNTEAFF.

V usage is TRBV5-4 and J usage is TRBJ2-2; D is ambiguous. Trimming cost V 0 bases and J 3 bases, with 12 bases left between them. This CDR3 is 16 amino acids long. CDR1 SGHNT and CDR2 YYREEE come from the germline V gene (reference sequence). The DNA for the CDR3 is TGTGCCAGCAGCTTGGAGGATGGGCCTTACACCGGGGAGCTGTTTTTT. This encodes CASSLEDGPYTGELFF.

The chain uses TRBV7-8 and TRBJ2-5; 7 bases map to TRBD1. The CDR3 totals 14 residues. CDR1 is SGHVS, CDR2 FQNEAQ, per germline. J was trimmed by 5 bases and V by 3 bases; bases with no gene match: 6. The CDR3 sequence: CASSFRTGIETQYF. The CDR3, as DNA: TGTGCCAGCAGCTTTCGGACAGGCATTGAGACCCAGTACTTC.

The chain couples TRBV5-1 to TRBJ1-1; 7 nucleotides agree with TRBD1. The CDR3 is 14 residues long. The V and J ends lost 3 bases and 5 bases, in that order; junction bases with no gene match: 7. CDR1 and CDR2 (germline): SGHRS, YFSETQ. CDR3 loop: CASSSLTGVTEAFF. In DNA, the CDR3 is TGCGCCAGCAGCTCCCTTACAGGGGTAACTGAAGCTTTCTTT. The entire variable domain, with the rest obtained from reference TRBV5-1 and TRBJ1-1, is as follows: KAGVTQTPRYLIKTRGQQVTLSCSPISGHRSVSWYQQTPGQGLQFLFEYFSETQRNKGNFPGRFSGRQFSNSRSEMNVSTLELGDSALYLCASSSLTGVTEAFFGQGTRLTVV.

The rearrangement uses TRBV7-8 and TRBJ2-7, with D perhaps TRBD1 (7 bases). CDR1 and CDR2 (germline): SGHVS, FQNEAQ. Trimming left V 5 bases short and J 4 bases short, with 27 bases between. The CDR3 loop spans 18 amino acids. CDR3 nucleotides: TGTGCCAGCAGCCGCGAGGACAGGAGCGGGTCCGTCTGGTACGAGCAGTACTTC. It specifies CASSREDRSGSVWYEQYF.

The chain combines TRBV9 with TRBJ1-1, with 10 bases aligning to TRBD1. Trimming took 2 bases from V and 6 from J; bases not matched to a gene: 13. This CDR3 comprises 17 residues. CDR1 and CDR2 (germline): SGDLS, YYNGEE. Here the CDR3 reads CASSVGLPGQGHPEAFF. Here the CDR3 DNA reads TGTGCCAGCAGCGTCGGATTACCGGGACAGGGGCATCCTGAAGCTTTCTTT.

This rearrangement joins TRBV11-3 to TRBJ1-1; weak D call: TRBD1 (5 bases). Germline loops: CDR1 SGHNT, CDR2 YENEEA. V was shortened by 5 bases and J by 6 bases, with 10 bases between the two germline ends. The CDR3 length is 12 residues. The CDR3 sequence: CASSQTGAEAFF. In nucleotides, the CDR3 is TGTGCCAGCAGCCAAACAGGCGCTGAAGCTTTCTTT.

The chain carries TRBV6-6 and TRBJ1-1; D unclear. V was clipped by 9 bases and J by 5 bases, with 13 bases between them. The CDR3 has 12 amino acids. Per the germline V gene, CDR1 is MNHNY and CDR2 is SVGAGI (reference sequence). CDR3: CASQASVTEAFF. In nucleotides, the CDR3 is TGTGCCAGTCAGGCCTCGGTAACTGAAGCTTTCTTT.

The chain employs TRBV7-9 and TRBJ1-2; TRBD1 aligns across 10 bases. The V segment lost 1 base and the J segment 4 bases; nucleotides outside the gene matches: 3. Germline lookup yields CDR1 SEHNR and CDR2 FQNEAQ (reference sequence). The CDR3 is 15 amino acids. The CDR3 DNA reads TGTGCCAGCAGCTTAGGGGGACAGGGGAGCTATGGCTACACCTTC. This gives the protein CASSLGGQGSYGYTF.

J is TRBJ1-5 and V is TRBV4-3; D is unclear. Trimming removed 1 base at V and 4 bases at J, with 11 bases between. Germline CDR1 is LGHNA and CDR2 is YSLEER. The CDR3 length is 15 residues. The DNA of the CDR3 is TGCGCCAGCAGCCAAGCCAGACTAAGGAATCAGCCCCAGCATTTT. Amino acids: CASSQARLRNQPQHF.

In its sample, this clone was seen once. This chain connects TRBV5-4 to TRBJ2-1; 7 bases fit TRBD1. Germline CDR1 and CDR2: SGHNT and YYREEE (reference sequence). Losses at the gene ends were 0 bases for V and 6 bases for J; bases not matched to a gene: 3. The CDR3 totals 14 residues. The chain's CDR3 is CASSLDPGGNEQFF. CDR3 in DNA: TGTGCCAGCAGCTTGGACCCAGGGGGCAATGAGCAGTTCTTC.

This clone was counted once. The gene calls are TRBV19 and TRBJ2-7, with 9 positions matching TRBD2. This CDR3 is built from 16 residues. In germline, CDR1 is LNHDA, CDR2 SQIVND (reference sequence). J was trimmed by 2 bases and V by 2 bases; bases with no gene match: 7. DNA of the CDR3: TGTGCCAGTAGTATATATGAGCGGGGGGCACCCTACGAGCAGTACTTC. Its translation is CASSIYERGAPYEQYF.

The V gene is TRBV19, the J gene TRBJ1-2; the D gene is possibly TRBD1 (5 bases). Germline V gene data show CDR1 as LNHDA and CDR2 as SQIVND (reference sequence). The germline V and J ends were trimmed by 10 bases and 8 bases, with 17 bases remaining between them. CDR3 length: 12 amino acids. CDR3 in amino acids: CATLGRVGGYTF. CDR3 nucleotide sequence: TGTGCCACCTTGGGCAGGGTAGGCGGCTACACCTTC.

The chain employs TRBV4-1 and TRBJ1-5; 7 nucleotides agree with TRBD1. With V trimmed by 8 bases and J by 7 bases, 14 bases remained unmatched. The CDR3 is made up of 15 amino acids. In germline, CDR1 is MGHRA, CDR2 YSYEKL. The DNA for the CDR3 is TGCGCCAGCCGTCCTTACAGGGGAAGAAGACAGCCCCAGCATTTT. It specifies CASRPYRGRRQPQHF.

This clone was observed once. The chain couples TRBV19 to TRBJ2-3, with 10 bases that match TRBD1. The CDR3 extends over 12 amino acids. The trim removed 7 bases at V and 12 bases at J, leaving 7 bases unmatched. Germline V lookup: CDR1 LNHDA, CDR2 SQIVND (reference sequence). The CDR3 DNA is TGTGCCAGTACCCCCGGGACAGGGGTTCAGTATTTT. This sequence encodes CASTPGTGVQYF.

The chain has TRBV6-5 and TRBJ2-5; 8 bases are shared with TRBD2. The trim removed 8 bases at V and 5 bases at J, leaving 10 bases unmatched. The CDR3 consists of 14 residues. Germline V gives CDR1 MNHEY, CDR2 SVGAGI. For the CDR3, the DNA is TGTGCCAGCGCCTTGACGACGGGGGGGGAGACCCAGTACTTC. As protein: CASALTTGGETQYF.

The rearrangement links TRBV5-1 to TRBJ2-5; 10 bases are shared with TRBD2. The junction had 6 bases not matched to a gene; V was cut back by 2 bases and J by 2 bases. Germline CDR1 SGHRS, CDR2 YFSETQ. The length of the CDR3 is 16 residues. The CDR3 reads CASSFLAGAPQETQYF. Here the CDR3 DNA reads TGCGCCAGCAGCTTCCTAGCGGGGGCCCCTCAAGAGACCCAGTACTTC. The whole variable domain, remainder taken from reference TRBV5-1 and TRBJ2-5, is KAGVTQTPRYLIKTRGQQVTLSCSPISGHRSVSWYQQTPGQGLQFLFEYFSETQRNKGNFPGRFSGRQFSNSRSEMNVSTLELGDSALYLCASSFLAGAPQETQYFGPGTRLLVL.

This clone has only a few counts. The chain combines TRBV14 with TRBJ1-3, with D perhaps matching TRBD1 (6 bases). This CDR3 is 13 amino acids long. Trimming left V 2 bases short and J 6 bases short, with 8 bases between. Per the germline V gene, CDR1 is SGHDN and CDR2 is FVKESK. CDR3 protein: CASSQTGPNTIYF. CDR3 bases: TGTGCCAGCAGCCAAACAGGGCCAAACACCATATATTTT.

The V call is TRBV19, the J call TRBJ1-1; D ambiguous. Between the trimmed V and J ends, which lost 4 bases and 9 bases, there was a span of 15 bases. Germline loops: CDR1 LNHDA, CDR2 SQIVND (reference sequence). The CDR3 runs to 13 residues. The CDR3: CASSTLGAGKAFF. CDR3 sequence (DNA): TGTGCCAGTAGTACTCTAGGTGCGGGGAAAGCTTTCTTT.

The chain couples TRBV19 to TRBJ1-3; D remains ambiguous. Germline CDR1 and CDR2: LNHDA and SQIVND (reference sequence). Trimming stripped 9 bases from V and 0 bases from J, with 9 bases between. The CDR3 sequence is 13 residues long. The CDR3 nucleotides read TGTGCCAGCGGGGTAAACTCTGGAAACACCATATATTTT. It specifies CASGVNSGNTIYF.